The 22 T cell receptor beta chains listed next were all sequenced from one sample in a study of blood T cell repertoires in COVID-19. Sequencing was performed with immunoSEQ multiplex PCR; in TCRdb, only in-frame clones are kept and a portion is missing. This table has about 70,000 clones, approximately 84% appearing once. The sequencing sample was made of peripheral blood. The receptors were gathered from a human donor in a cohort sampled during active COVID-19.

The rearrangement links TRBV11-2 to TRBJ2-2, with a possible D match to TRBD1 (5 bases). CDR3 length: 14 residues. Trimming cost V 5 bases and J 3 bases, with 10 bases left between them. CDR1 and CDR2 from the germline V gene are SGHAT and FQNNGV. CDR3 loop: CASSDRFHTGELFF. Here the CDR3 DNA reads TGTGCCAGCAGCGACAGATTTCACACCGGGGAGCTGTTTTTT.

The DNA for the CDR3 is TGTGCCAGCAGAAAAACGACAGGGGCGCTTGGGAATGAGCAGTTCTTC. It encodes CASRKTTGALGNEQFF. The chain carries TRBV5-6 and TRBJ2-1; 8 bases are a match to TRBD1. Trimming at V came to 5 bases and at J to 7 bases, leaving 14 bases not matched to a gene. The CDR3 is 16 residues long. The germline V gene has CDR1 SGHDT and CDR2 YYEEEE.

This clone was seen just once. V and J are TRBV9 and TRBJ2-2, with D possibly matching TRBD2 (6 bases). Germline values: CDR1 SGDLS, CDR2 YYNGEE. V was shortened by 2 bases and J by 0 bases, with 8 bases between the two germline ends. CDR3 length: 15 residues. CDR3 in DNA: TGTGCCAGCAGCGTCGGGGGAGCGAACACCGGGGAGCTGTTTTTT. Amino acid sequence: CASSVGGANTGELFF.

The chain joins TRBV7-6 to TRBJ2-7, with 9 bases lining up with TRBD1. This CDR3 comprises 16 residues. The V and J ends lost 0 bases and 3 bases, in that order; junction bases with no gene match: 6. Germline CDR1 reads SGHVS; CDR2 reads FNYEAQ. CDR3 region: CASSLAPGTGNYEQYF. In DNA form, the CDR3 reads TGTGCCAGCAGCTTAGCCCCCGGGACAGGGAACTACGAGCAGTACTTC.

This chain links TRBV6-4 with TRBJ1-1; tentatively, D is TRBD1 (5 bases). This CDR3 is built from 13 residues. Trimming pared 3 bases from V and 4 bases from J, leaving 9 bases between. CDR1 is MRHNA, CDR2 SNTAGT, per germline. In DNA, the CDR3 is TGTGCCAGCAGTGAACAGGTGGGCACTGAAGCTTTCTTT. Translated: CASSEQVGTEAFF.

The V gene is TRBV5-4, the J gene TRBJ2-5, with D possibly TRBD1 on 6 matching bases. The V end lost 0 bases, the J end lost 5 bases, and 8 bases lay between the germline ends. This CDR3 contains 13 residues. Germline V gene sequence: CDR1 SGHNT, CDR2 YYREEE (reference sequence). For the CDR3, the DNA is TGTGCCAGCAGCTTGGGAGACAGGGAGACCCAGTACTTC. Protein product: CASSLGDRETQYF.

This clone was seen just once. J is TRBJ1-3 and V is TRBV5-1; tentative D call: TRBD1 (6 bases). V was clipped by 7 bases and J by 4 bases, with 15 bases between them. Germline CDR1 and CDR2: SGHRS and YFSETQ. CDR3 length equals 14 residues. The CDR3: CASGYGTTGNTIYF. The CDR3, as DNA: TGCGCCAGCGGCTACGGGACAACCGGAAACACCATATATTTT.

This sequence joins TRBV4-1 and TRBJ1-6; no reliable D call. Trimming left V 1 base short and J 9 bases short, with 19 bases between. The CDR3 totals 17 residues. Germline V gives CDR1 MGHRA, CDR2 YSYEKL. The chain's CDR3 is CASSQGRGGNRISPLHF. The DNA of the CDR3 is TGCGCCAGCAGCCAAGGCCGCGGTGGCAACCGGATTTCACCCCTCCACTTT.

The genes are TRBV7-2 and TRBJ1-2; D not certain. This CDR3 spans 16 amino acids. The germline V gene has CDR1 SGHTA and CDR2 FQGNSA. Trimming shortened V by 2 bases and J by 3 bases, and 16 bases separated the two germline ends. The CDR3 loop is CASSLSVAEDYYGYTF. The CDR3 DNA follows: TGTGCCAGCAGCTTAAGTGTTGCAGAGGATTACTATGGCTACACCTTC.

V is TRBV6-5 and J is TRBJ2-5; 9 bases agree with TRBD2. The length of the CDR3 is 13 residues. Unmatched junction bases numbered 4, after V lost 6 bases and J lost 5 bases. The germline V gene encodes CDR1 MNHEY and CDR2 SVGAGI. The CDR3 coding sequence is TGTGCCAGCAGAAGCGGGGGGCTGGAGACCCAGTACTTC. As protein: CASRSGGLETQYF.

The chain employs TRBV30 and TRBJ2-1; a weak D match, TRBD2 (5 bases). The V end was cut by 1 base, the J end by 1 base, with 11 bases between. CDR1 is GTSNPN, CDR2 SVGIG, per germline (reference sequence). The CDR3 runs 15 residues. The CDR3 here is CAWSGETSSYNEQFF. Here the CDR3 DNA reads TGTGCCTGGAGTGGGGAAACTAGTTCCTACAATGAGCAGTTCTTC. Using reference TRBV30 and TRBJ2-1 for the parts outside the CDR3, the full variable domain is SQTIHQWPATLVQPVGSPLSLECTVEGTSNPNLYWYRQAAGRGLQLLFYSVGIGQISSEVPQNLSASRPQDRQFILSSKKLLLSDSGFYLCAWSGETSSYNEQFFGPGTRLTVL.

The chain uses TRBV24-1 and TRBJ1-2; a possible D gene is TRBD1 (5 bases). CDR3 size: 13 residues. Germline-derived CDR1 and CDR2 are KGHDR and SFDVKD. V lost 4 bases, J lost 6 bases, and 11 bases lay in between. CDR3 amino acids: CATSDPGSDGYTF. CDR3 DNA: TGTGCCACCAGTGACCCAGGGTCTGATGGCTACACCTTC.

The chain couples TRBV11-2 to TRBJ2-1; 8 bases fit TRBD2. Germline trimming cut 7 bases from V and 8 bases from J; bases unmatched to any gene: 13. Germline CDR1 SGHAT, CDR2 FQNNGV. CDR3 length: 15 amino acids. This chain's CDR3 is CASTMGLVPFDEQFF. The CDR3 DNA is TGTGCCAGCACCATGGGACTAGTCCCATTCGATGAGCAGTTCTTC.

The chain joins TRBV12-3 or TRBV12-4 to TRBJ2-1; 7 nucleotides align to TRBD1. The CDR3 is made up of 11 amino acids. J gave up 10 bases and V 4 bases, and 1 base lay outside the gene matches. CDR3 sequence (DNA): TGTGCCAGCAGTTCAGGGGGAGAGCAGTTCTTC. This gives the protein CASSSGGEQFF.

The CDR3 coding sequence is TGTGCCTGGAGTTTACAGCCGACAGGGCGTGGAACTGAAGCTTTCTTT. Translation: CAWSLQPTGRGTEAFF. The chain couples TRBV30 to TRBJ1-1; TRBD1 agrees at 7 bases. The V segment lost 2 bases and the J segment 5 bases; nucleotides outside the gene matches: 14. The CDR3 consists of 16 residues. Looked up from germline, CDR1 is GTSNPN and CDR2 is SVGIG (reference sequence).

The V and J genes are TRBV10-3 and TRBJ1-2; 9 bases map to TRBD1. Trimming took 7 bases from V and 6 from J; bases not matched to a gene: 6. The V gene's germline CDR1 is ENHRY and CDR2 SYGVKD. CDR3 length: 13 amino acids. The CDR3 is CAITQDRGNGYTF. Here the CDR3 DNA reads TGTGCCATCACGCAGGACAGGGGCAATGGCTACACCTTC.

J is TRBJ2-1 and V is TRBV5-6; 8 positions match TRBD2. CDR3 length: 17 residues. Trimming cost V 2 bases and J 4 bases; bases outside gene matches: 11. Germline CDR1 SGHDT, CDR2 YYEEEE. In DNA, the CDR3 is TGTGCCAGCAGCTTAGGGACTAGGGGTATTAGGTACAATGAGCAGTTCTTC. This gives the protein CASSLGTRGIRYNEQFF.

The chain recombines TRBV5-1 with TRBJ2-3; 15 nucleotides agree with TRBD2. Germline CDR1 and CDR2: SGHRS and YFSETQ. This CDR3 comprises 19 residues. J gave up 1 base and V 4 bases, and 10 bases lay outside the gene matches. CDR3: CASSRGLAGGYAGTDTQYF. Here the CDR3 DNA reads TGCGCCAGCAGCAGAGGACTAGCGGGGGGGTATGCGGGCACAGATACGCAGTATTTT.

Only one count was recorded for this clone. The chain has TRBV10-2 and TRBJ2-1, with 8 bases identical to TRBD1. The CDR3 is 16 residues long. Germline V gene data show CDR1 as WSHSY and CDR2 as SAAADI. The trim removed 5 bases at V and 3 bases at J, leaving 9 bases unmatched. This CDR3 is CASSRDRGSGYNEQFF. DNA for the CDR3: TGCGCCAGCAGTCGAGACAGGGGTAGCGGCTACAATGAGCAGTTCTTC.

This sequence joins TRBV9 and TRBJ1-1, with TRBD1 identical over 9 bases. The CDR3 runs 15 residues. The germline V gene encodes CDR1 SGDLS and CDR2 YYNGEE. The ends lost 3 bases at V and 3 bases at J; junction bases unmatched: 6. The CDR3 region is CASSETGGWDTEAFF. DNA for the CDR3: TGTGCCAGCAGCGAAACAGGGGGCTGGGACACTGAAGCTTTCTTT.

On this clone itself: The junction shows a germline mismatch at one end, possibly a read error. The identical CDR3 is also encoded by other nucleotide sequences in the sample. The J gene is TRBJ2-5, the V gene TRBV7-2, with 9 bases that match TRBD2. The CDR3 sequence is 14 residues long. CDR1 is SGHTA and CDR2 is FQGNSA in the germline V gene. The chain's CDR3 is CASSLAGQQETQYF. Here the CDR3 DNA reads TGTGCCAGCAGCCTAGCGGGACAACAAGAGACCCAGTACTTC.

The chain has TRBV18 and TRBJ1-2; D is unclear. This CDR3 is built from 14 residues. Trimming left V 2 bases short and J 4 bases short, with 11 bases between. Germline lookup yields CDR1 KGHSH and CDR2 LQKENI. DNA for the CDR3: TGTGCCAGCTCACCAGGCGACTCTATCTATGGCTACACCTTC. This translates into CASSPGDSIYGYTF.